Each of the 4 T cell receptor beta chains below was sequenced from the same sample in a study of blood T cell repertoires in COVID-19. The table came from immunoSEQ multiplex PCR; TCRdb's copy has only in-frame clones and leaves some out. The table lists more than 95,000 clones, approximately 80% of them singletons. The sample was peripheral blood. These receptors originate from a man aged 65 to 79 with active or convalescent COVID-19.

The rearrangement links TRBV19 to TRBJ1-2; no definite D call. The CDR3 is 11 residues long. The germline V gene encodes CDR1 LNHDA and CDR2 SQIVND (reference sequence). V gave up 10 bases and J gave up 6 bases, with 12 bases separating them. The CDR3 loop is CAILGPDGYTF. In nucleotides, the CDR3 is TGTGCCATTCTGGGCCCCGATGGCTACACCTTC.

The CDR3 nucleotides are TGTGCCAGCTCCCCAATGGGGGGACTAACCAAAAACATTCAGTACTTC. This gives the protein CASSPMGGLTKNIQYF. V usage is TRBV18 and J usage is TRBJ2-4; TRBD2 matches at 7 bases. The CDR3 has 16 residues. Unmatched junction bases numbered 10, after V lost 6 bases and J lost 2 bases. Germline CDR1 KGHSH, CDR2 LQKENI.

The rearrangement uses TRBV3-1 (or the pseudogene TRBV3-2) and TRBJ2-1; 8 bases align to TRBD2. Trimming took 2 bases from V and 7 from J; bases not matched to a gene: 10. The CDR3 contains 16 residues. Germline values: CDR1 LGHDT, CDR2 YNNKEL (reference sequence). The CDR3 sequence is CASSQSGGAILNEQFF. The CDR3 DNA is TGTGCCAGCAGCCAATCCGGGGGGGCGATTTTGAATGAGCAGTTCTTC.

Notes on this clone: A read error may account for a junction end that differs from germline. The CDR3 nucleotides read TGTGCCAGCAGCTCGAGGGCGGGACTCAGCTACGTGCAGTACTTC. This translates into CASSSRAGLSYVQYF. The V and J genes are TRBV11-2 and TRBJ2-7; TRBD2 might be the D (6 bases). CDR1 SGHAT and CDR2 FQNNGV come from the germline V gene. The CDR3 runs to 15 residues.